This T cell receptor (beta chain) was sequenced in a study of T cell changes during pregnancy in multiple sclerosis. In germline, CDR1 is GTSNPN, CDR2 SVGIG (reference sequence). V gave up 2 bases and J gave up 0 bases, with 8 bases separating them. This CDR3 is 13 amino acids long. Here immunoSEQ multiplex PCR was the method, and the copy in TCRdb shows in-frame clones only, minus some. In the table there are under 65,000 clones, roughly 94% of which are singletons. The source material was CD8+ T cells from peripheral blood mononuclear cells, sampled after pregnancy. The chain recombines TRBV30 with TRBJ2-7; no clear D gene. This sequence was found in a female donor with multiple sclerosis, enrolled in a pregnancy study. This CDR3 is CAWSLRYSYEQYF. The CDR3 coding sequence is TGTGCCTGGAGTCTGCGGTACTCCTACGAGCAGTACTTC.